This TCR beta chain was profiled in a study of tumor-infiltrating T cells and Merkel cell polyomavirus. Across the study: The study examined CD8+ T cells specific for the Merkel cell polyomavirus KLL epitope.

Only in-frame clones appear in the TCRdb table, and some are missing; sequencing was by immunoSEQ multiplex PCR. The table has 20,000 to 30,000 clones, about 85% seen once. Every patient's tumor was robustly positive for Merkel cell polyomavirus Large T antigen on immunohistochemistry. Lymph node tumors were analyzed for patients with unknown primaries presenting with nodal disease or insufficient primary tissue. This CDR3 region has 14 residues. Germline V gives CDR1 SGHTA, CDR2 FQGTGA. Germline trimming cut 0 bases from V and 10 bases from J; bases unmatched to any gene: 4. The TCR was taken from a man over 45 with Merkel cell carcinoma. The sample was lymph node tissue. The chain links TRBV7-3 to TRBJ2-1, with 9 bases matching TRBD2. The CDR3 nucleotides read TGTGCCAGCAGCTTAACCCCTAGCGGGGAAGAGCAGTTCTTC. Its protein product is CASSLTPSGEEQFF.